Described below is a single TCR beta chain sequence and its context. The target of this receptor is not known. No base qualities exist here, and no much larger clone lies one base off it. The sample originates from a study of T cell changes during pregnancy in multiple sclerosis (dated by TCRdb to 2018 to 2020). Looking at the study overall: The study examined how the T cell repertoire changed over the course of pregnancy in women with multiple sclerosis.

Compared with germline, V lacks 8 bases and J lacks 2 bases; bases without a gene match: 5. The CDR3 runs 15 residues from the cysteine to the phenylalanine. The read is trimmed to its CDR3 DNA, 45 bases read in frame from base 1. Taken from the germline V gene, the CDR1 and CDR2 loops are SGHRS and YFSETQ. Library preparation used the immunoSEQ multiplex PCR assay. The table comes from immuneACCESS by way of TCRdb, which keeps in-frame sequences with V and J called. Part of the clones is missing from these tables; in studies checked, under half for an unresolved V gene and the rest for unknown reasons. In this sample the table shows tens of thousands of clones, over 80% of which occur a single time. About 2.5% of the sample lies in the top ten.

Sequenced material: peripheral blood, taken before pregnancy. This TCR was sampled from a female donor with multiple sclerosis, enrolled in a pregnancy study. The chain employs TRBV5-1 and TRBJ2-6; TRBD1 matches 9 bases in the middle. CDR3 protein: CARNRDRAGANVLTF. The DNA sequence reads TGCGCCAGGAACCGGGACAGGGCTGGGGCCAACGTCCTGACTTTC.